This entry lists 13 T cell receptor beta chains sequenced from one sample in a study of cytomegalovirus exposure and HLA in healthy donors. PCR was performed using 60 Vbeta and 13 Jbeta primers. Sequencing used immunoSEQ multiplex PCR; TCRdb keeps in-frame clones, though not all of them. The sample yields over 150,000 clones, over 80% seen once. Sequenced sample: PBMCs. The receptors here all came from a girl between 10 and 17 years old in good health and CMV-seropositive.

CDR3 sequence: CASSYSGVNEKLFF. DNA for the CDR3: TGTGCCAGCAGTTACTCAGGGGTTAATGAAAAACTGTTTTTT. The V and J genes are TRBV6-5 and TRBJ1-4; D perhaps matches TRBD1 (5 bases). CDR1 is MNHEY and CDR2 is SVGAGI in the germline V gene. CDR3 length: 14 amino acids. V dropped 0 bases and J dropped 4 bases, with 6 bases sitting between them.

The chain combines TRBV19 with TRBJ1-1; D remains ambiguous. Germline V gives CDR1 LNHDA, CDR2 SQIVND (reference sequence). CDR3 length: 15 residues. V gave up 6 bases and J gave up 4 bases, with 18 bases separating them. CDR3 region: CASRTSLREVTEAFF. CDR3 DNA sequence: TGTGCCAGTAGGACCTCCTTGCGGGAGGTCACTGAAGCTTTCTTT.

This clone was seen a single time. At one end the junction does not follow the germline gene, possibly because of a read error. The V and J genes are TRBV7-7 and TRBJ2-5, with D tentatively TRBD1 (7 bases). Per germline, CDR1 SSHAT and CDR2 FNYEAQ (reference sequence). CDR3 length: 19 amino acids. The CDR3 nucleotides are TGTGCTAGCAGGGACACGGGAAAAAGGGGGCGCGGGGTGGGAGAGACCCAGTACTTC. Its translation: CASRDTGKRGRGVGETQYF.

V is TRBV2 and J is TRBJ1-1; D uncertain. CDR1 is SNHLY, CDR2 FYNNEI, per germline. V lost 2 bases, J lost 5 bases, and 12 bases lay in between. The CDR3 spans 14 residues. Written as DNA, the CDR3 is TGTGCCAGCAGTGAATATCCACCAGTAACTGAAGCTTTCTTT. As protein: CASSEYPPVTEAFF.

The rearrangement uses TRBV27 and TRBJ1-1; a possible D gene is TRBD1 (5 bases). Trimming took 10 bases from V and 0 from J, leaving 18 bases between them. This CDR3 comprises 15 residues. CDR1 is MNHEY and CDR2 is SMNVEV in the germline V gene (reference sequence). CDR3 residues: CATKGIQGLNTEAFF. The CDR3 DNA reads TGTGCCACCAAGGGAATCCAGGGTTTGAACACTGAAGCTTTCTTT.

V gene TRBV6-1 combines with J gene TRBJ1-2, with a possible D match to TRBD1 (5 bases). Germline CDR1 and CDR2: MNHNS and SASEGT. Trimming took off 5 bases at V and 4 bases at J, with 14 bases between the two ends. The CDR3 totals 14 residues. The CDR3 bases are TGTGCCAGCAGTCAGGGAACGGTCGGCTATGGCTACACCTTC. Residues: CASSQGTVGYGYTF.

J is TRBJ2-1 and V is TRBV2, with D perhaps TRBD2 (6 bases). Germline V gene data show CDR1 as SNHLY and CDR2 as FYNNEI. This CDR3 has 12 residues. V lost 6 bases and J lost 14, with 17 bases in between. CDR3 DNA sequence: TGTGCCAGCAGGAACGGGGGATCGCCGGAGTTCTTC. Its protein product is CASRNGGSPEFF.

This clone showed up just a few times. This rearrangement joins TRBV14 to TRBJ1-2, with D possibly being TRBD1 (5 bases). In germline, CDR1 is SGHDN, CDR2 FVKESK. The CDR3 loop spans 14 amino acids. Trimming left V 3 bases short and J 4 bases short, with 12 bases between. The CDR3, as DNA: TGTGCCAGCAGCCACCAGGGTGAGCCCTATGGCTACACCTTC. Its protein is CASSHQGEPYGYTF. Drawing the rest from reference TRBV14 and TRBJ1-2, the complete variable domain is EAGVTQFPSHSVIEKGQTVTLRCDPISGHDNLYWYRRVMGKEIKFLLHFVKESKQDESGMPNNRFLAERTGGTYSTLKVQPAELEDSGVYFCASSHQGEPYGYTFGSGTRLTVV.

The CDR3 is CASSVTGTGESKQYF. CDR3 nucleotides: TGTGCCAGTAGTGTTACCGGGACAGGGGAATCAAAGCAGTACTTC. This sequence joins TRBV19 and TRBJ2-7, with TRBD1 identical over 10 bases. Germline assignment: CDR1 LNHDA and CDR2 SQIVND (reference sequence). V was pared by 5 bases and J by 8 bases, with 12 bases of the junction left unmatched. There are 15 residues in the CDR3.

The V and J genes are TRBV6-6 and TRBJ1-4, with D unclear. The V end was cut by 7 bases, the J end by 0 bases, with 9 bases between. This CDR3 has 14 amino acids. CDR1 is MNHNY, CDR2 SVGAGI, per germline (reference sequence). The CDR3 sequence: CASILTATNEKLFF. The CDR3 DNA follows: TGTGCCAGCATCTTGACTGCAACTAATGAAAAACTGTTTTTT.

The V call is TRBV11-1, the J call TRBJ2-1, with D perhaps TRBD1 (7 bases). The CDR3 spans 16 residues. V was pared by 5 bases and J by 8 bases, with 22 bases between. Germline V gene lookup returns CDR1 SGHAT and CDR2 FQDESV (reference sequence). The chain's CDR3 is CASSPPEGAVVDEQFF. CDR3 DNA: TGTGCCAGCAGCCCCCCGGAGGGGGCGGTCGTTGATGAGCAGTTCTTC.

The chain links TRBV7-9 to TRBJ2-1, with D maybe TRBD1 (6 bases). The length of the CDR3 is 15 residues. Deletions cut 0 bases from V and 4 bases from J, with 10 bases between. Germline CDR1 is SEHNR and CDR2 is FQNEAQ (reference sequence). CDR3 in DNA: TGTGCCAGCAGCTTAGCTGTGACAGGATACAATGAGCAGTTCTTC. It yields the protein CASSLAVTGYNEQFF.

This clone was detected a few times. CDR3 loop: CASSQAHLGTGGLSGANVLTF. The CDR3 bases are TGCGCCAGCAGCCAAGCCCACCTTGGGACAGGGGGGCTCTCTGGGGCCAACGTCCTGACTTTC. V gene TRBV4-1 combines with J gene TRBJ2-6; 11 bases agree with TRBD1. CDR1 and CDR2 (germline): MGHRA, YSYEKL. Trimming at V came to 1 base and at J to 0 bases, leaving 11 bases not matched to a gene. The CDR3 length is 21 residues.